Presented here are 23 T cell receptor beta chains from one specimen sequenced in a study of T cell repertoires in cytomegalovirus infection. A single record per CDR3 protein comes from TCRdb applying MiXCR to the reads. The sample consists of 200,000 to 250,000 distinct CDR3 sequences, roughly 12% of them appearing once. The sample taken for sequencing was PBMCs. These receptors were collected from a human donor in good health (CMV status not recorded). Some clones in this sample may be carry-over from other donors' samples.

This clonotype was recorded only once. The V and J genes are TRBV6-6 and TRBJ1-5; tentatively, D is TRBD1 (5 bases). Deletions cut 2 bases from V and 9 bases from J, with 14 bases between. The CDR3 length is 14 residues. Germline-derived CDR1 and CDR2 are MNHNY and SVGAGI (reference sequence). The CDR3 DNA sequence: TGTGCCAGCAGTTACGGGGGGAGAGATCGGCCCCAGCATTTT. Its translation: CASSYGGRDRPQHF.

This clonotype was counted between two and nine times. The chain employs TRBV6-1 and TRBJ2-7, with a possible D match to TRBD2 (6 bases). V lost 6 bases, J lost 2 bases, and 11 bases lay in between. Germline-derived CDR1 and CDR2 are MNHNS and SASEGT. This CDR3 has 13 residues. CDR3: CASRVSGPYEQYF. CDR3 nucleotides: TGTGCCAGCAGGGTTAGCGGCCCCTACGAGCAGTACTTC.

The chain is built from TRBV20-1 and TRBJ2-5; D is perhaps TRBD2 (5 bases). The length of the CDR3 is 12 residues. Trimming stripped 4 bases from V and 2 bases from J, with 8 bases between. CDR1 is DFQATT, CDR2 SNEGSKA, per germline (reference sequence). CDR3 nucleotide sequence: TGCAGTGCTAACGGGGTTCAAGAGACCCAGTACTTC. Translating gives CSANGVQETQYF.

This clonotype was seen ten or more times. The V call is TRBV20-1, the J call TRBJ2-6, with unresolved D. The V gene lost 5 bases and the J gene lost 2 bases, with 16 bases spanning the gap. The CDR3 contains 16 residues. Germline loops: CDR1 DFQATT, CDR2 SNEGSKA (reference sequence). The CDR3 region is CSAFLGTRTGANVLTF. CDR3 in DNA: TGCAGTGCTTTTCTGGGAACCCGGACTGGGGCCAACGTCCTGACTTTC.

This clonotype was detected ten times or more. The chain has TRBV6-2 or TRBV6-3 and TRBJ2-5; 9 bases line up with TRBD1. Germline V gene data show CDR1 as MNHEY and CDR2 as SVGEGT. The CDR3 length is 15 residues. After removal of 6 bases from V and 4 bases from J, the junction contained 9 bases not matched to a gene. CDR3 DNA: TGTGCCAGCAGCCCCTCCCGGACAGGGGCAGAGACCCAGTACTTC. Amino acid sequence: CASSPSRTGAETQYF.

This clonotype was seen ten or more times. The chain couples TRBV6-2 or TRBV6-3 to TRBJ1-1; no clear D gene. The CDR3 spans 14 residues. The V gene lost 2 bases and the J gene lost 1 base, with 8 bases spanning the gap. Germline V gene lookup returns CDR1 MNHEY and CDR2 SVGEGT. The CDR3 here is CASSYSAGNTEAFF. The CDR3 bases are TGTGCCAGCAGTTACAGCGCGGGGAACACTGAAGCTTTCTTT.

This clonotype was observed many times. This rearrangement joins TRBV27 to TRBJ2-3; D could derive from TRBD1 or TRBD2 (5 bases each). CDR1 is MNHEY, CDR2 SMNVEV, per germline (reference sequence). The V gene lost 3 bases and the J gene lost 6 bases, with 13 bases spanning the gap. This CDR3 region has 14 residues. CDR3 amino acids: CASSLAGAQDTQYF. DNA for the CDR3: TGTGCCAGCAGTTTGGCCGGGGCCCAGGATACGCAGTATTTT.

This clonotype was recorded many times. The chain recombines TRBV7-2 with TRBJ1-6; D not certain. This CDR3 is built from 14 residues. V was cut by 6 bases and J by 9 bases, with 15 bases left in between. Looked up from germline, CDR1 is SGHTA and CDR2 is FQGNSA. In nucleotides, the CDR3 is TGTGCCAGCAGTTCTACTGGCCTTTCTTCACCCCTCCACTTT. This encodes CASSSTGLSSPLHF.

This clonotype was detected many times. The CDR3 region is CASSLDTGAYNSPLHF. Here the CDR3 DNA reads TGTGCCAGCAGCTTAGACACAGGGGCCTATAATTCACCCCTCCACTTT. The chain carries TRBV7-2 and TRBJ1-6; 7 positions agree with TRBD1. The CDR3 spans 16 residues. J lost 2 bases, V lost 1 base, and 2 bases had no gene match. The germline V gene has CDR1 SGHTA and CDR2 FQGNSA. Together with reference TRBV7-2 and TRBJ1-6, the CDR3 gives the full variable domain: GAGVSQSPSNKVTEKGKDVELRCDPISGHTALYWYRQSLGQGLEFLIYFQGNSAPDKSGLPSDRFSAERTGGSVSTLTIQRTQQEDSAVYLCASSLDTGAYNSPLHFGNGTRLTVT.

This clonotype has more than one count but fewer than ten. This sequence joins TRBV29-1 and TRBJ1-2; D is unclear. V dropped 4 bases and J dropped 0 bases, with 3 bases sitting between them. Germline V gene lookup returns CDR1 SQVTM and CDR2 ANQGSEA. The CDR3 runs 11 residues. For the CDR3, the DNA is TGCAGCGTTGCTTCTAACTATGGCTACACCTTC. It specifies CSVASNYGYTF.

The chain joins TRBV12-3 or TRBV12-4 to TRBJ2-7, with 7 bases matching TRBD2. The J segment lost 6 bases and the V segment lost 2 bases, leaving 7 bases of the junction unmatched. The CDR3 loop spans 14 amino acids. This CDR3 is CASSLLGEGIEQYF. CDR3 sequence (DNA): TGTGCCAGCAGTTTACTGGGGGAGGGAATCGAGCAGTACTTC.

This clonotype was seen many times. The chain recombines TRBV7-9 with TRBJ2-7; D call uncertain. This CDR3 contains 12 residues. V lost 5 bases and J 1 base, leaving 6 bases between the germline ends. CDR1 and CDR2 from the germline V gene are SEHNR and FQNEAQ (reference sequence). This CDR3 reads CASSPRSYEQYF. In nucleotides, the CDR3 is TGTGCCAGCAGCCCTCGATCCTACGAGCAGTACTTC.

The chain is built from TRBV25-1 and TRBJ2-1; D is unresolved. Germline CDR1 is MGHDK and CDR2 is SYGVNS. The CDR3 runs 17 residues. V was cut by 3 bases and J by 1 base, with 16 bases left in between. The CDR3 sequence is CASSESPGGNSYNEQFF. As DNA, the CDR3 is TGTGCCAGCAGTGAGTCGCCCGGTGGGAATTCCTACAATGAGCAGTTCTTC. The full variable domain, in which reference TRBV25-1 and TRBJ2-1 provide the parts outside the CDR3, is EADIYQTPRYLVIGTGKKITLECSQTMGHDKMYWYQQDPGMELHLIHYSYGVNSTEKGDLSSESTVSRIRTEHFPLTLESARPSHTSQYLCASSESPGGNSYNEQFFGPGTRLTVL.

Note on this clonotype: This may arise from a read error, as a much more abundant clone is one base away. The V call is TRBV12-3 or TRBV12-4, the J call TRBJ2-3; D is undetermined. CDR3 length: 15 residues. V lost 3 bases, J lost 2 bases, and 12 bases lay in between. The CDR3 DNA follows: TGTGCCAGCAGTTTGGTGGGCCATAACACAGATACGCAGTATTTT. Encoded protein: CASSLVGHNTDTQYF.

There are many counts of this clonotype. In DNA form, the CDR3 reads TGTGCCAGCAGGCCAGAAAACACCGGGGAGCTGTTTTTT. Amino acids: CASRPENTGELFF. The J gene is TRBJ2-2, the V gene TRBV7-2; D remains ambiguous. The V gene's germline CDR1 is SGHTA and CDR2 FQGNSA. Trimming took 6 bases from V and 2 from J, leaving 7 bases between them. The CDR3 has 13 amino acids.

There are many counts of this clonotype. This rearrangement joins TRBV10-3 to TRBJ2-5; D might be TRBD1 (6 bases). The CDR3 has 15 residues. The V and J ends lost 2 bases and 2 bases respectively, with 12 bases between them. The germline V gene has CDR1 ENHRY and CDR2 SYGVKD. Here the CDR3 DNA reads TGTGCCATCAGTGAGAAAAGGGACACTCAAGAGACCCAGTACTTC. Translating gives CAISEKRDTQETQYF.

CDR3 residues: CASSPVRGGQPQHF. DNA of the CDR3: TGTGCCAGCAGTCCGGTTCGGGGTGGCCAGCCCCAGCATTTT. This sequence joins TRBV28 and TRBJ1-5; D is unclear. Trimming removed 5 bases from V and 7 bases from J, with 15 bases in between. Germline lookup yields CDR1 MDHEN and CDR2 SYDVKM. This CDR3 is 14 amino acids long.

This clonotype was recorded many times. The chain combines TRBV12-3 or TRBV12-4 with TRBJ2-2; tentative D call: TRBD2 (7 bases). V was cut by 8 bases and J by 0 bases, with 25 bases left in between. The CDR3 contains 19 residues. The CDR3 protein is CASHSVRGGGISNTGELFF. CDR3 DNA sequence: TGTGCCAGCCACTCAGTCCGGGGAGGGGGAATCTCGAACACCGGGGAGCTGTTTTTT.

This clonotype was found many times. The V and J genes are TRBV7-2 and TRBJ1-1; a weak D match, TRBD1 (5 bases). The CDR3 runs 15 residues. V was pared by 0 bases and J by 5 bases, with 13 bases between. Germline values: CDR1 SGHTA, CDR2 FQGNSA. The CDR3 nucleotides are TGTGCCAGCAGCTTAGCACCAGGGCCGGATACTGAAGCTTTCTTT. The encoded protein is CASSLAPGPDTEAFF.

Many counts were recorded for this clonotype. The rearrangement joins TRBV7-8 to TRBJ2-1, with D maybe TRBD1 (6 bases). With 2 bases removed from V and 6 bases from J, the gap between germline ends came to 14 bases. Germline CDR1 and CDR2: SGHVS and FQNEAQ. This CDR3 region has 15 residues. CDR3 nucleotides: TGTGCCAGCAGCTTACCTTGGACAGAGGGCAATGAGCAGTTCTTC. Amino acids: CASSLPWTEGNEQFF. The variable domain in full, with the rest retrieved from reference TRBV7-8 and TRBJ2-1, is GAGVSQSPRYKVAKRGQDVALRCDPISGHVSLFWYQQALGQGPEFLTYFQNEAQLDKSGLPSDRFFAERPEGSVSTLKIQRTQQEDSAVYLCASSLPWTEGNEQFFGPGTRLTVL.

For the CDR3, the DNA is TGTGCCAGCAGCCCAGCTATGGGAGCGGAAAAACTGTTTTTT. Protein product: CASSPAMGAEKLFF. The genes are TRBV7-9 and TRBJ1-4; no reliable D call. Trimming pared 5 bases from V and 8 bases from J, leaving 15 bases between. Looked up from germline, CDR1 is SEHNR and CDR2 is FQNEAQ (reference sequence). This CDR3 contains 14 residues.

This clonotype has at least ten counts. The V gene is TRBV10-3, the J gene TRBJ1-2; D uncertain. This CDR3 is built from 13 residues. Germline-derived CDR1 and CDR2 are ENHRY and SYGVKD. V gave up 6 bases and J gave up 6 bases, with 14 bases separating them. The CDR3 spells CAIRKDSNNGYTF. The CDR3 DNA reads as TGTGCCATCAGGAAGGACTCGAACAATGGCTACACCTTC.

This clonotype was recorded at least ten times. This sequence joins TRBV6-1 and TRBJ2-7, with 8 bases identical to TRBD1. Germline-derived CDR1 and CDR2 are MNHNS and SASEGT. J lost 3 bases, V lost 6 bases, and 7 bases had no gene match. The length of the CDR3 is 14 residues. As DNA, the CDR3 is TGTGCCAGCAGCACACAGGGGGGCCGCTACGAGCAGTACTTC. Translating gives CASSTQGGRYEQYF.